Listed below are T cell receptor beta chains from one sample, sequenced in a study of blood T cell repertoires in COVID-19. Sequenced by immunoSEQ multiplex PCR; TCRdb stores in-frame clones only, minus some. In the table there are 150,000 to 200,000 clones, around 87% of which are singletons. The sequenced sample consisted of peripheral blood. The receptor source for this set is a woman aged 18-29 years who had recovered from COVID-19. CDR3s include the opening cysteine and the closing phenylalanine or tryptophan. D genes are given only for firm matches. Clone size, where shown, is once, few, many, or a class for clones that have expanded.

length: 16
V: TRBV5-1
J: TRBJ2-6
D: -
size: -
CDR3: CASSLDRSSGANVLTF
DNA: TGCGCCAGCAGCTTAGACAGGAGCTCTGGGGCCAACGTCCTGACTTTC

length: 14
V: TRBV7-2
J: TRBJ2-7
D: -
size: -
CDR3: CASSFSQGSYEQYF
DNA: TGTGCCAGCAGCTTTTCCCAGGGTAGTTACGAGCAGTACTTC

length: 16
V: TRBV9
J: TRBJ2-4
D: TRBD1
size: -
CDR3: CASSVGGQLAKNIQYF
DNA: TGTGCCAGCAGCGTAGGGGGACAGTTAGCCAAAAACATTCAGTACTTC

length: 14
V: TRBV4-3
J: TRBJ1-1
D: -
size: -
CDR3: CASSQDWSWPGAFF
DNA: TGCGCCAGCAGCCAAGATTGGAGTTGGCCGGGAGCTTTCTTT

length: 14
V: TRBV7-2
J: TRBJ2-1
D: TRBD2
size: -
CDR3: CASSQWTSGMEQFF
DNA: TGTGCCAGCAGCCAATGGACTAGCGGGATGGAGCAGTTCTTC

length: 15
V: TRBV11-2
J: TRBJ2-1
D: -
size: -
CDR3: CASSLFSGFYNEQFF
DNA: TGTGCCAGCAGCTTATTTAGCGGTTTCTACAATGAGCAGTTCTTC

length: 15
V: TRBV30
J: TRBJ1-6
D: -
size: once
CDR3: CAWTGKSSYNSPLHF
DNA: TGTGCCTGGACAGGGAAAAGCTCCTATAATTCACCCCTCCACTTT

length: 15
V: TRBV4-1
J: TRBJ1-1
D: -
size: -
CDR3: CASSQDQGWGAEAFF
DNA: TGCGCCAGCAGCCAAGATCAGGGATGGGGCGCTGAAGCTTTCTTT

length: 13
V: TRBV19
J: TRBJ1-1
D: -
size: -
CDR3: CASSISMTGEAFF
DNA: TGTGCCAGTAGTATATCAATGACAGGTGAAGCTTTCTTT

length: 14
V: TRBV19
J: TRBJ2-7
D: -
size: -
CDR3: CASSIQWGVYEQYF
DNA: TGTGCCAGTAGTATCCAGTGGGGGGTCTACGAGCAGTACTTC